A single sample gave rise to the 19 T cell receptor beta chains below, sequenced in a study of blood T cells in healthy people across ages. It was with a sample-barcoded 5' primer and a J-beta primer mix that a second PCR of roughly 7 to 12 cycles was run. TCRdb passed the 5' RACE reads through MiXCR, listing each CDR3 protein once. The profile shows about 280,000 distinct CDR3 sequences, 25% to 30% of them singletons. The sample comprised blood. All receptors derive from a woman between 70 and 85 years old in good health.

The rearrangement links TRBV14 to TRBJ1-4, with D possibly being TRBD1 (5 bases). Trimming left V 0 bases short and J 4 bases short, with 15 bases between. Germline V gives CDR1 SGHDN, CDR2 FVKESK. The CDR3 totals 17 residues. The CDR3 nucleotides read TGTGCCAGCAGCCAAGAAAGTCCCGGGACGTTTAATGAAAAACTGTTTTTT. This sequence encodes CASSQESPGTFNEKLFF.

This clonotype was seen a handful of times. J is TRBJ2-7 and V is TRBV28; D possibly uses TRBD1 or TRBD2 (5 bases each). The germline V and J ends were trimmed by 10 bases and 2 bases, with 15 bases remaining between them. CDR3 size: 13 residues. Germline values: CDR1 MDHEN, CDR2 SYDVKM. CDR3 bases: TGTGCCACCTCCGGGACCCCGACCTACGAGCAGTACTTC. This codes for CATSGTPTYEQYF.

The V and J genes are TRBV10-2 and TRBJ2-1, with 8 bases aligning to TRBD2. With 10 bases clipped from V and 8 bases from J, the junction kept 13 bases outside the gene matches. Per germline, CDR1 WSHSY and CDR2 SAAADI. The CDR3 extends over 14 amino acids. CDR3 residues: CATLRTSLKDEQFF. Here the CDR3 DNA reads TGCGCCACCCTCCGGACTAGCCTGAAGGATGAGCAGTTCTTC.

About this clonotype: The junction and the germline gene differ at one end; a read error may be behind it. The CDR3 nucleotides read TGCGCCAGTAGCTTGGCCGAAATAGCGGGAGGACCCACCGGGGAGCTGTTTTTT. It yields the protein CASSLAEIAGGPTGELFF. V usage is TRBV5-1 and J usage is TRBJ2-2; 10 nucleotides agree with TRBD2. The CDR3 has 18 residues. The germline V gene has CDR1 SGHRS and CDR2 YFSETQ.

V and J are TRBV28 and TRBJ2-5, with D possibly matching TRBD1 (6 bases). This CDR3 has 15 amino acids. Trimming cost V 7 bases and J 5 bases, with 20 bases left between them. Germline CDR1 is MDHEN and CDR2 is SYDVKM. The CDR3 reads CASNSMGTGTETQYF. Written as DNA, the CDR3 is TGTGCCAGCAACTCGATGGGAACAGGGACGGAGACCCAGTACTTC.

This clonotype was found a few times. Possible read error: a much larger clone is one base away. The chain joins TRBV7-9 to TRBJ2-5; unclear D gene. Per germline, CDR1 SEHNR and CDR2 FQNEAQ (reference sequence). The CDR3 runs 11 residues. Trimming shortened V by 4 bases and J by 5 bases, and 5 bases separated the two germline ends. CDR3 bases: TGTGCCAGCAGCTCCCACGAGACCCAGTACTTC. Its protein product is CASSSHETQYF.

This clonotype showed up just a few times. The chain joins TRBV20-1 to TRBJ2-3; 8 positions match TRBD1. The CDR3 is 17 amino acids. J lost 1 base, V lost 2 bases, and 11 bases had no gene match. Germline-derived CDR1 and CDR2 are DFQATT and SNEGSKA (reference sequence). The CDR3 sequence is CSARSQAGGGGTDTQYF. The DNA for the CDR3 is TGCAGTGCTAGAAGCCAGGCAGGGGGCGGTGGCACAGATACGCAGTATTTT.

The J gene is TRBJ2-1, the V gene TRBV29-1, with a possible D match to TRBD2 (5 bases). This CDR3 contains 15 residues. V was cut by 3 bases and J by 1 base, with 13 bases left in between. Germline CDR1 is SQVTM and CDR2 is ANQGSEA. The CDR3 here is CSVDPQRNSYNEQFF. The CDR3 nucleotides are TGCAGCGTTGACCCTCAGCGGAATTCCTACAATGAGCAGTTCTTC.

This chain uses TRBV20-1 with TRBJ2-3; 8 bases fit TRBD2. The CDR3 has 16 amino acids. Germline V lookup: CDR1 DFQATT, CDR2 SNEGSKA (reference sequence). With 0 bases clipped from V and 2 bases from J, the junction kept 7 bases outside the gene matches. For the CDR3, the DNA is TGCAGTGCTAGAGACCCGCGGACTAGCTTCACAGATACGCAGTATTTT. This translates into CSARDPRTSFTDTQYF.

The genes are TRBV28 and TRBJ2-5, with 10 nucleotides matching TRBD1. Near its end, the DNA agrees better with TRBJ2-1, so the J call may be wrong. Germline CDR1 is MDHEN and CDR2 is SYDVKM. The CDR3 sequence is 15 residues long. The CDR3: CASSSTGTGVDEQFF. The CDR3 DNA is TGTGCCAGCAGTTCGACGGGGACAGGGGTAGATGAGCAGTTCTTC.

The chain couples TRBV6-2 or TRBV6-3 to TRBJ2-5, with D possibly being TRBD2 (6 bases). The J call may be wrong; the DNA end is better matched by TRBJ2-7. The CDR3 is made up of 16 amino acids. The germline V gene encodes CDR1 MNHEY and CDR2 SVGEGT. The CDR3 coding sequence is TGTGCCAGCAGTTACTCCCCGGGGAGGAGCTCCTACGAGCAGTACTTC. Translating gives CASSYSPGRSSYEQYF.

There are a few counts of this clonotype. The chain links TRBV15 to TRBJ1-1; 7 bases are shared with TRBD1. The J segment lost 2 bases and the V segment lost 6 bases, leaving 9 bases of the junction unmatched. Germline lookup yields CDR1 LNHNV and CDR2 YYDKDF (reference sequence). There are 15 residues in the CDR3. CDR3 amino acids: CATRLGTAQNTEAFF. Written as DNA, the CDR3 is TGTGCCACCAGACTGGGGACAGCCCAAAACACTGAAGCTTTCTTT.

This clonotype showed up just a few times. Compared with germline, one end of the junction differs, possibly owing to a read error. This chain joins TRBV3-1 and TRBJ2-7; D is ambiguous. This CDR3 region has 11 residues. Germline loops: CDR1 LGHDT, CDR2 YNNKEL (reference sequence). Written as DNA, the CDR3 is TGTGCCAGCGGCCATTCAGACGAGCAGTACTTC. Its protein is CASGHSDEQYF.

V and J are TRBV28 and TRBJ1-2, with no clear D. Germline CDR1 reads MDHEN; CDR2 reads SYDVKM. Trimming pared 4 bases from V and 7 bases from J, leaving 7 bases between. This CDR3 region has 11 residues. The CDR3: CASSYQVGYTF. The CDR3 bases are TGTGCCAGCAGTTACCAGGTTGGCTACACCTTC.

The V call is TRBV19, the J call TRBJ2-5, with 7 bases lining up with TRBD1. This CDR3 has 16 residues. Losses at the gene ends were 3 bases for V and 3 bases for J; bases not matched to a gene: 10. Germline CDR1 and CDR2: LNHDA and SQIVND (reference sequence). Here the CDR3 DNA reads TGTGCCAGTAGTATCCGAGGGGGCCGGGGAAAAGAGACCCAGTACTTC. It codes for CASSIRGGRGKETQYF.

This clonotype showed up just a few times. This CDR3 reads CASSQEYRQGGNTIYF. The CDR3 nucleotides are TGTGCCAGCAGCCAAGAGTACCGGCAGGGTGGAAACACCATATATTTT. J is TRBJ1-3 and V is TRBV4-2; perhaps TRBD1 as D (5 bases). CDR1 and CDR2 from the germline V gene are LGHNA and YNFKEQ. The CDR3 has 16 amino acids. V was cut by 0 bases and J by 3 bases, with 12 bases left in between.

The genes are TRBV6-2 or TRBV6-3 and TRBJ2-7; possible D gene TRBD1, 6 bases. The V end lost 0 bases, the J end lost 5 bases, and 8 bases lay between the germline ends. The germline CDR1 and CDR2 sequences are MNHEY and SVGEGT. The CDR3 is 13 amino acids. The DNA for the CDR3 is TGTGCCAGCAGTTACTCCAGGGGACACGAGCAGTACTTC. This codes for CASSYSRGHEQYF.

The V gene is TRBV6-4, the J gene TRBJ1-5; the D is unclear. Germline lookup yields CDR1 MRHNA and CDR2 SNTAGT. V lost 4 bases, J lost 4 bases, and 8 bases lay in between. This CDR3 spans 13 amino acids. CDR3 in amino acids: CASSVDGNQPQHF. The CDR3 DNA reads TGTGCCAGCAGTGTAGACGGAAATCAGCCCCAGCATTTT.

V is TRBV12-3 or TRBV12-4 and J is TRBJ1-3; perhaps TRBD1 as D (6 bases). The CDR3 has 16 residues. Deletions cut 3 bases from V and 4 bases from J, with 16 bases between. As DNA, the CDR3 is TGTGCCAGCAGTTTGGGGGCGGCAGGACTAGGAAACACCATATATTTT. Its translation is CASSLGAAGLGNTIYF.